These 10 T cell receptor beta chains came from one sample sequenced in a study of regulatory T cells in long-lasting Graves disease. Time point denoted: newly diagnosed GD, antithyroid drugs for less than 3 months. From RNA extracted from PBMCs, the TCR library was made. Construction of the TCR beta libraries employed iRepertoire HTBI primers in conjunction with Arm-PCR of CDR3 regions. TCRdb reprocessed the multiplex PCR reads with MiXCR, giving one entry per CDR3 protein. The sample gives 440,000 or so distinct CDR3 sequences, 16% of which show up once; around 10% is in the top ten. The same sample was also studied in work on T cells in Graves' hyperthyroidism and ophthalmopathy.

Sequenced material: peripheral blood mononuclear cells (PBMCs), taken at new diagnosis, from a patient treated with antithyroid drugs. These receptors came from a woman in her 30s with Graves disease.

DNA of the CDR3: TGCGCCAGCAGCTTGAATGGGGACAGCTACTACAATGAGCAGTTCTTC. This codes for CASSLNGDSYYNEQFF. The chain combines TRBV5-1 with TRBJ2-1; TRBD1 agrees at 7 bases. The germline V gene has CDR1 SGHRS and CDR2 YFSETQ. The CDR3 spans 16 residues. The trim removed 1 base at V and 3 bases at J, leaving 7 bases unmatched.

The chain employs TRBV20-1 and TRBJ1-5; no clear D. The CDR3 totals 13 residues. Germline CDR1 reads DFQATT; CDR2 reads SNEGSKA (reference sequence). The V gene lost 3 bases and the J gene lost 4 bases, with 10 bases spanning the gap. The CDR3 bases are TGCAGTGCTAGCCGCAGTCCAAATCAGCCCCAGCATTTT. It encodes CSASRSPNQPQHF.

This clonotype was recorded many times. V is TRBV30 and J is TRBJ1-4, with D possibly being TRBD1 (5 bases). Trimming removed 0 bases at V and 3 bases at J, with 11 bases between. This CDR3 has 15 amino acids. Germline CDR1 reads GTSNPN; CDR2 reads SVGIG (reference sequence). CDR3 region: CAWSVGHPSNEKLFF. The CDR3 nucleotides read TGTGCCTGGAGTGTAGGACATCCGTCTAATGAAAAACTGTTTTTT.

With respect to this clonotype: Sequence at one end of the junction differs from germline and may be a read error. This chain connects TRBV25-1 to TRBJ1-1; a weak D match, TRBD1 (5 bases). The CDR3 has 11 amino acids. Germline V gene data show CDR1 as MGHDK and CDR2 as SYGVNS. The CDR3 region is CAGREMSEAFF. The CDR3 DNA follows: TGTGCCGGCAGGGAGATGTCTGAAGCTTTCTTT.

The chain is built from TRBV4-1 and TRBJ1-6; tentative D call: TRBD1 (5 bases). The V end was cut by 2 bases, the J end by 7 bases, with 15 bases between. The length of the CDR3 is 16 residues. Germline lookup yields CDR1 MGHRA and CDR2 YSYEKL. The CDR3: CASSQPVGGVNSPLHF. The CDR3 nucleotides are TGCGCCAGCAGCCAACCTGTTGGGGGAGTGAATTCACCCCTCCACTTT.

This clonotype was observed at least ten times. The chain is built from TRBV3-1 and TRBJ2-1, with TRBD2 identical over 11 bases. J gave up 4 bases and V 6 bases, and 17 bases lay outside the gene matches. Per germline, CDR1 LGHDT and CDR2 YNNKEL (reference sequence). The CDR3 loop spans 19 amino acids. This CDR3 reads CASSPTGTSGGAWYNEQFF. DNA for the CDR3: TGTGCCAGCAGTCCGACCGGGACTAGCGGTGGAGCTTGGTACAATGAGCAGTTCTTC.

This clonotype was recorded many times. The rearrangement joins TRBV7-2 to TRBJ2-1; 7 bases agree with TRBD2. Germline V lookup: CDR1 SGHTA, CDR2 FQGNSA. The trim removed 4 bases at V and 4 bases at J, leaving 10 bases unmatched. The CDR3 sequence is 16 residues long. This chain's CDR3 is CASSSGYRTRYNEQFF. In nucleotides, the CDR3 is TGTGCCAGCAGCTCTGGATATAGGACTAGGTACAATGAGCAGTTCTTC.

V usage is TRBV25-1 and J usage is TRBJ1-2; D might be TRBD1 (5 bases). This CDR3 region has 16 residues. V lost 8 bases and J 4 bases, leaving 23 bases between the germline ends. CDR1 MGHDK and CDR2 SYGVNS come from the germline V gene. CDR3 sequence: CASSLSREGSGYGYTF. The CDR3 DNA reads TGTGCCAGCTCCCTGAGCCGGGAGGGGAGCGGCTATGGCTACACCTTC.

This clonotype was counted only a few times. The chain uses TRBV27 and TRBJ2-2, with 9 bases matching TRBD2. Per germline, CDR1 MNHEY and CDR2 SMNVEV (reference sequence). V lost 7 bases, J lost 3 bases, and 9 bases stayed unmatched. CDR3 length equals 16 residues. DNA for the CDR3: TGTGCCAGCAAACAAAGACTAGCGGAGTACACCGGGGAGCTGTTTTTT. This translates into CASKQRLAEYTGELFF.

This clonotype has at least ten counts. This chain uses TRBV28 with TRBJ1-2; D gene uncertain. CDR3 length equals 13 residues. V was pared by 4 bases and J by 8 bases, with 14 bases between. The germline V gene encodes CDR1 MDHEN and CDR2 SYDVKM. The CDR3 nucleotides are TGTGCCAGCAGTTCGGGCCCCTCCAGGGGCTACACCTTC. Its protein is CASSSGPSRGYTF.